What follows are 23 T cell receptor beta chains derived from one specimen sequenced in a study of T cell repertoires in cytomegalovirus infection. TCRdb redid the calling of the reads with MiXCR, one entry per CDR3 protein. Among 450,000 to 600,000 distinct CDR3 sequences listed, 30% to 35% were seen once. Their antigens are not known. Sequencing used cultured PBMCs, obtained from culture after CMV antigen stimulation. These receptors were taken from a human donor in good health (CMV status not recorded). Some clones in this sample may be carry-over from other donors' samples.

This clonotype has only a few counts. The gene calls are TRBV7-2 and TRBJ2-3; D is unresolved. Germline V gene lookup returns CDR1 SGHTA and CDR2 FQGNSA. V shed 2 bases and J shed 4 bases, with 10 bases lying between them. This CDR3 region has 14 residues. CDR3 protein: CASSLRARPDTQYF. Here the CDR3 DNA reads TGTGCCAGCAGCTTACGGGCCAGGCCAGATACGCAGTATTTT.

The chain carries TRBV5-5 and TRBJ1-1; D not resolved. In germline, CDR1 is SGHKS, CDR2 YYEKEE (reference sequence). The CDR3 is made up of 14 amino acids. V was shortened by 1 base and J by 0 bases, with 7 bases between the two germline ends. The CDR3 protein is CASSLSDMNTEAFF. For the CDR3, the DNA is TGTGCCAGCAGCTTGTCAGACATGAACACTGAAGCTTTCTTT.

V usage is TRBV7-9 and J usage is TRBJ1-2, with D possibly matching TRBD1 (5 bases). This CDR3 comprises 14 residues. Germline V lookup: CDR1 SEHNR, CDR2 FQNEAQ (reference sequence). V shed 4 bases and J shed 2 bases, with 11 bases lying between them. The chain's CDR3 is CASSSRDPNYGYTF. The DNA of the CDR3 is TGTGCCAGCAGCTCCAGGGACCCAAACTATGGCTACACCTTC.

At least ten counts were recorded for this clonotype. The chain combines TRBV12-3 or TRBV12-4 with TRBJ2-7; D uncertain. This CDR3 has 12 amino acids. Trimming left V 3 bases short and J 3 bases short, with 6 bases between. CDR3 in amino acids: CASSLDFYEQYV. The CDR3 DNA reads TGTGCCAGCAGTTTGGATTTCTACGAGCAGTACGTC.

This clonotype was counted only a few times. V gene TRBV15 combines with J gene TRBJ2-1, with 8 bases aligning to TRBD2. V trimming: 1 base; J trimming: 2 bases; junction bases outside the gene matches: 4. The CDR3 covers 16 residues. Per the germline V gene, CDR1 is LNHNV and CDR2 is YYDKDF (reference sequence). CDR3 in amino acids: CATSRGPAGAYNEQFF. In nucleotides, the CDR3 is TGTGCCACCAGCAGAGGCCCAGCGGGGGCCTACAATGAGCAGTTCTTC.

This clonotype was found a few times. This chain joins TRBV7-3 and TRBJ1-1, with a tentative D call TRBD1 (5 bases). The germline gives CDR1 SGHTA, CDR2 FQGTGA. The CDR3 is 13 amino acids. V lost 5 bases to trimming and J lost 1 base, with 8 bases between them. CDR3 nucleotide sequence: TGTGCCAGCAGCCGACAGCGGAACACTGAAGCTTTCTTT. Translating gives CASSRQRNTEAFF.

The sample holds many counts of this clonotype. The V and J genes are TRBV7-2 and TRBJ2-5, with D perhaps TRBD2 (6 bases). The V gene lost 1 base and the J gene lost 5 bases, with 14 bases spanning the gap. The germline gives CDR1 SGHTA, CDR2 FQGNSA. CDR3 length: 15 residues. CDR3 sequence reads: CASSLEGRDWETQYF. The CDR3 DNA reads TGTGCCAGCAGCTTAGAGGGGCGGGACTGGGAGACCCAGTACTTC.

This rearrangement joins TRBV27 to TRBJ2-5; D is possibly TRBD2 (5 bases). The ends were cut back, 5 bases at V and 1 base at J, with 20 bases in the middle. The germline V gene has CDR1 MNHEY and CDR2 SMNVEV (reference sequence). The CDR3 has 17 residues. For the CDR3, the DNA is TGTGCCAGCAGTCCTGGACTCTCTGGGAGCTTCCAAGAGACCCAGTACTTC. It encodes CASSPGLSGSFQETQYF.

The rearrangement uses TRBV6-5 and TRBJ2-7; D perhaps matches TRBD2 (5 bases). Trimming removed 5 bases from V and 3 bases from J, with 17 bases in between. The CDR3 has 15 amino acids. Germline CDR1 is MNHEY and CDR2 is SVGAGI. The CDR3 coding sequence is TGTGCCAGCAGTCCCCTAAGGGAGTTTAACTACGAGCAGTACTTC. This codes for CASSPLREFNYEQYF.

This chain joins TRBV7-2 and TRBJ1-4, with TRBD1 identical over 7 bases. The V gene end was trimmed by 4 bases and the J gene end by 7 bases; junction bases not matched to a gene: 12. Germline V gene lookup returns CDR1 SGHTA and CDR2 FQGNSA. CDR3 length equals 16 residues. CDR3 protein: CASSSKIGGRGEKLFF. The DNA for the CDR3 is TGTGCCAGCAGCTCGAAAATAGGGGGCAGGGGTGAAAAACTGTTTTTT.

This clonotype showed up just a few times. The chain joins TRBV7-8 to TRBJ2-7; the D gene could be TRBD1 or TRBD2 (6 bases each). The V gene lost 4 bases and the J gene lost 2 bases, with 12 bases spanning the gap. Germline V gene data show CDR1 as SGHVS and CDR2 as FQNEAQ. The CDR3 runs to 14 residues. CDR3 protein: CASSYGGGPYEQYF. Here the CDR3 DNA reads TGTGCCAGCAGCTACGGAGGGGGTCCCTACGAGCAGTACTTC.

In this sample, this clonotype turned up a few times. The genes are TRBV7-8 and TRBJ2-7; TRBD2 aligns across 11 bases. J lost 1 base, V lost 3 bases, and 11 bases had no gene match. CDR3 length equals 18 residues. CDR1 and CDR2 (germline): SGHVS, FQNEAQ. As DNA, the CDR3 is TGTGCCAGCAGCTTCCGACTAGCGGGGACGAAACTGTCCTACGAGCAGTACTTC. Protein sequence: CASSFRLAGTKLSYEQYF.

The rearrangement uses TRBV7-2 and TRBJ1-6; no reliable D call. CDR3 length equals 15 residues. Per germline, CDR1 SGHTA and CDR2 FQGNSA. Trimming stripped 2 bases from V and 7 bases from J, with 12 bases between. The CDR3 loop is CASSLSPEGNSPLHF. CDR3 sequence (DNA): TGTGCCAGCAGCTTAAGTCCCGAGGGCAATTCACCCCTCCACTTT.

The chain has TRBV30 and TRBJ2-6; D may be TRBD2 (5 bases). V lost 3 bases to trimming and J lost 0 bases, with 9 bases between them. The CDR3 covers 15 residues. Germline CDR1 and CDR2: GTSNPN and SVGIG (reference sequence). The CDR3 coding sequence is TGTGCCTGGAGGACTAAGGTCTCTGGGGCCAACGTCCTGACTTTC. This encodes CAWRTKVSGANVLTF.

The gene calls are TRBV4-1 and TRBJ2-3; 10 bases fit TRBD2. CDR1 is MGHRA, CDR2 YSYEKL, per germline. Unmatched junction bases numbered 6, after V lost 4 bases and J lost 5 bases. This CDR3 spans 15 amino acids. Here the CDR3 DNA reads TGCGCCAGCAGCCCCGTTCTAGCGGGAGTAGATACGCAGTATTTT. Translated: CASSPVLAGVDTQYF.

This clonotype appeared a few times. The rearrangement joins TRBV19 to TRBJ2-3; D is unclear. The CDR3 runs 14 residues. Trimming took 5 bases from V and 0 from J, leaving 9 bases between them. CDR1 is LNHDA and CDR2 is SQIVND in the germline V gene (reference sequence). The CDR3 spells CASSSGFSTDTQYF. The CDR3 DNA reads TGTGCCAGTAGTTCCGGATTTAGCACAGATACGCAGTATTTT.

Only a few counts were recorded for this clonotype. The gene calls are TRBV28 and TRBJ2-7; 7 bases match TRBD2. CDR3 size: 14 residues. With V trimmed by 6 bases and J by 4 bases, 9 bases remained unmatched. Germline CDR1 and CDR2: MDHEN and SYDVKM. In nucleotides, the CDR3 is TGTGCCAGCAGATATGACCTAGCGGAGTACGAGCAGTACTTC. Its protein product is CASRYDLAEYEQYF. The full variable domain, in which reference TRBV28 and TRBJ2-7 provide the parts outside the CDR3, is DVKVTQSSRYLVKRTGEKVFLECVQDMDHENMFWYRQDPGLGLRLIYFSYDVKMKEKGDIPEGYSVSREKKERFSLILESASTNQTSMYLCASRYDLAEYEQYFGPGTRLTVT.

This clonotype has ten or more counts. This chain links TRBV7-8 with TRBJ1-6; 10 bases agree with TRBD1. Germline-derived CDR1 and CDR2 are SGHVS and FQNEAQ. Trimming cost V 7 bases and J 7 bases; bases outside gene matches: 13. This CDR3 has 17 amino acids. CDR3 nucleotide sequence: TGTGCCAGCACCGGGGACAGGGGCGGTTTAGGGAATTCACCCCTCCACTTT. This codes for CASTGDRGGLGNSPLHF.

At least ten counts were recorded for this clonotype. This chain links TRBV19 with TRBJ2-7; possibly TRBD2 for D (6 bases). Germline loops: CDR1 LNHDA, CDR2 SQIVND (reference sequence). The germline V and J ends were trimmed by 5 bases and 3 bases, with 20 bases remaining between them. The CDR3 sequence is 16 residues long. The CDR3 bases are TGTGCCAGTAGTCCAAAGCGGGCAGATGCCCTCTACGAGCAGTACTTC. As protein: CASSPKRADALYEQYF.

This clonotype showed up just a few times. The V call is TRBV5-8, the J call TRBJ1-5, with 8 bases matching TRBD1. The V gene end was trimmed by 5 bases and the J gene end by 4 bases; junction bases not matched to a gene: 20. The CDR3 has 19 residues. The V gene's germline CDR1 is SGHTS and CDR2 YDEGEE. The CDR3 sequence is CASSPDRGTRTGGNQPQHF. CDR3 bases: TGTGCCAGCAGTCCTGACAGGGGAACCCGCACGGGGGGAAATCAGCCCCAGCATTTT.

In DNA form, the CDR3 reads TGTGCCATTCCGGGACAGGAAACCGGGGAGCTGTTTTTT. This codes for CAIPGQETGELFF. This rearrangement joins TRBV10-3 to TRBJ2-2, with 8 bases aligning to TRBD1. J was trimmed by 5 bases and V by 9 bases; bases with no gene match: 5. The CDR3 covers 13 residues. Germline CDR1 reads ENHRY; CDR2 reads SYGVKD.

This clonotype occurred many times. The chain joins TRBV7-2 to TRBJ1-6, with 7 bases lining up with TRBD1. The CDR3 has 17 residues. Trimming took 5 bases from V and 3 from J; bases not matched to a gene: 10. Germline-derived CDR1 and CDR2 are SGHTA and FQGNSA. The CDR3 bases are TGTGCCAGCAGCCCAAAACTTGGGACAGACTATAATTCACCCCTCCACTTT. Translation gives CASSPKLGTDYNSPLHF.

CDR3 amino acids: CASGLVQGLAGEEEQFF. In DNA, the CDR3 is TGTGCTAGTGGTTTGGTACAGGGACTAGCGGGAGAGGAGGAGCAGTTCTTC. The rearrangement joins TRBV12-5 to TRBJ2-1, with 14 bases lining up with TRBD2. The length of the CDR3 is 17 residues. V gave up 0 bases and J gave up 10 bases; unmatched junction bases: 8. Germline assignment: CDR1 LGHNT and CDR2 FRNRAP.